This is a list of T cell receptor beta chains from one sample in a study of technical replicates of blood from several donors. Sequencing used immunoSEQ multiplex PCR; TCRdb keeps in-frame clones, though not all of them. The table records tens of thousands of clones, 95% to 98% of them present only once. Sequenced material: T cells isolated from PBMCs. These receptors were taken from a human donor in good health. Each CDR3 is given with its conserved first and last residue. A D gene is named only where the DNA matches it firmly. Clone sizes are given selectively: once, few, many, or a class where the clone is expanded.

J gene | clone size | D gene | V gene | CDR3 DNA | CDR3 protein
TRBJ2-1 | few | TRBD2 | TRBV28 | TGTGCCTCAAAGGGGGTAGCGGGATACTACAATGAGCAGTTCTTC | CASKGVAGYYNEQFF
TRBJ2-7 | - | - | TRBV18 | TGTGCCAGCTCACTAGCACCGGACTACGAGCAGTACTTC | CASSLAPDYEQYF
TRBJ2-3 | - | TRBD2 | TRBV6-6 | TGTGCCAGCAGTACAAACCTAGCGGGGGGGGATACGCAGTATTTT | CASSTNLAGGDTQYF
TRBJ1-4 | once | - | TRBV30 | TGTGCCTGGACGGCGGTTAATGAAAAACTGTTTTTT | CAWTAVNEKLFF
TRBJ2-7 | - | - | TRBV7-2 | TGTGCCAGCAGCTTAGGGGCACGTAGCTCCTACGAGCAGTACTTC | CASSLGARSSYEQYF
TRBJ2-1 | once | - | TRBV7-9 | TGTGCCAGCAGCCCCCCGGGACTGAACCGTTTGGGTGAGCAGTTCTTC | CASSPPGLNRLGEQFF
TRBJ2-7 | - | TRBD2 | TRBV29-1 | TGCAGCGTGCCCCGGACTAGCGGGAGCTCCGAGCAGTACTTC | CSVPRTSGSSEQYF
TRBJ2-5 | - | TRBD2 | TRBV29-1 | TGCAGCTCCGGGACTAAAGAGACCCAGTACTTC | CSSGTKETQYF
TRBJ1-5 | - | - | TRBV4-3 | TGCGCCAGCAGCCAAGACGGCAATCAGCCCCAGCATTTT | CASSQDGNQPQHF
TRBJ1-1 | - | TRBD1 | TRBV7-3 | TGTGCCAGCAGCTTAGCGGGGACAGGGAACACTGAAGCTTTCTTT | CASSLAGTGNTEAFF
TRBJ2-5 | - | TRBD2 | TRBV5-1 | TGCGCCAGCAGCTTGGCCCTCGGCGGGAGGGCCGAAGAGACCCAGTACTTC | CASSLALGGRAEETQYF
TRBJ2-4 | - | TRBD2 | TRBV18 | TGTGCCAGCTCTGTCCAGACTAGCGGGAGGTACATTCAGTACTTC | CASSVQTSGRYIQYF
TRBJ2-1 | - | - | TRBV2 | TGTGCCAGCAAGGGGAACTCCTACAATGAGCAGTTCTTC | CASKGNSYNEQFF
TRBJ2-3 | - | - | TRBV2 | TGTGCCAGCAACGGGGGAGGCACAGATACGCAGTATTTT | CASNGGGTDTQYF
TRBJ1-1 | - | - | TRBV5-1 | TGCGCCAGCAGCTTGGGGGCAGCCGCTGAAGCTTTCTTT | CASSLGAAAEAFF
TRBJ2-7 | - | - | TRBV28 | TGTGCCAGCAGTCAAGGGACACTTCCATACGAGCAGTACTTC | CASSQGTLPYEQYF
TRBJ2-5 | once | - | TRBV30 | TGTGCCTGGAGTGCCGAGATTTATTCCCAGACCCAGTACTTC | CAWSAEIYSQTQYF
TRBJ2-7 | - | - | TRBV5-1 | TGCGCCAGCAGCTTGGCCGGGGGGCCCTACGAGCAGTACTTC | CASSLAGGPYEQYF
TRBJ1-2 | - | TRBD1 | TRBV5-4 | TGTGCCAGCAGCACTGACAGGGAAGGACGTGGCTACACCTTC | CASSTDREGRGYTF
TRBJ2-1 | - | TRBD1 | TRBV9 | TGTGCCAGCAGCGATAGGACAGGCCCTTACAATGAGCAGTTCTTC | CASSDRTGPYNEQFF
TRBJ1-5 | - | - | TRBV29-1 | TGCAGCGTTGGGGAGGGTAATAGCAATCAGCCCCAGCATTTT | CSVGEGNSNQPQHF
TRBJ1-4 | - | - | TRBV11-1 | TGTGCCAGCAGCGAGACCGGTGGAGCTAATGAAAAACTGTTTTTT | CASSETGGANEKLFF
TRBJ2-2 | - | TRBD2 | TRBV4-2 | TGTGCCAGCAGCAGCGGGACTAGTGGAAATCAGGTCGGGGAGCTGTTTTTT | CASSSGTSGNQVGELFF
TRBJ1-5 | - | - | TRBV15 | TGTGCCACCACTAGGCAGGGGAATCAGCCCCAGCATTTT | CATTRQGNQPQHF
TRBJ2-1 | once | - | TRBV6-5 | TGTGCCAGCAGTTATAACAACTACAATGAGCAGTTCTTC | CASSYNNYNEQFF
TRBJ2-7 | - | TRBD2 | TRBV30 | TGTGCCTGGGTAACTAGCGAAAGCTCCTACGAGCAGTACTTC | CAWVTSESSYEQYF
TRBJ2-7 | - | - | TRBV6-5 | TGTGCCAGCAGTTACTCGAACAGGTTCGACGAGCAGTACTTC | CASSYSNRFDEQYF
TRBJ2-7 | - | - | TRBV7-7 | TGTGCCAGCAGCTTAAGAGTGGACTCGTACGAGCAGTACTTC | CASSLRVDSYEQYF
TRBJ2-5 | - | TRBD2 | TRBV7-3 | TGTGCCAGCAGCTTAAGAGCGGGAGGGCAAGAGACCCAGTACTTC | CASSLRAGGQETQYF
TRBJ2-7 | - | - | TRBV14 | TGTGCCAGCAGCCAAGGATCTAGTTGGGACGAGCAGTACTTC | CASSQGSSWDEQYF
TRBJ2-3 | - | TRBD2 | TRBV9 | TGTGCCAGCAGCCTGGGACTAGCGGGAGGCACAGATACGCAGTATTTT | CASSLGLAGGTDTQYF
TRBJ1-4 | - | TRBD1 | TRBV6-1 | TGTGCCAGCGGGACAGGGGTTGAAAAACTGTTTTTT | CASGTGVEKLFF
TRBJ2-7 | - | - | TRBV13 | TGTGCCAGCAGCACGACGGACTCGACCTACGAGCAGTACTTC | CASSTTDSTYEQYF
TRBJ2-7 | - | TRBD2 | TRBV28 | TGTGCCAGCAGCTTCCTAGCGGGAGGTTCCTACGAGCAGTACTTC | CASSFLAGGSYEQYF
TRBJ2-1 | - | TRBD2 | TRBV7-3 | TGTGCCAGCAGCTCGGGACTAGCGGGAGGACTAGGGCAGTTCTTC | CASSSGLAGGLGQFF
TRBJ2-7 | - | - | TRBV28 | TGTGCCAGCAGTTTCCAGGGGCTCTACGAGCAGTACTTC | CASSFQGLYEQYF
TRBJ2-7 | - | - | TRBV5-6 | TGTGCCAGCAGCTTGCTTTCGGGGGCCTACGAGCAGTACTTC | CASSLLSGAYEQYF
TRBJ2-1 | - | TRBD2 | TRBV5-1 | TGCGCCAGCAGCTTGGCTGGTGCGGGAGATTTGGAGCAGTTCTTC | CASSLAGAGDLEQFF
TRBJ2-1 | - | TRBD1 | TRBV5-1 | TGCGCCAGCAGCTTTGAGGGGGCCGTAGAGCAGTTCTTC | CASSFEGAVEQFF
TRBJ2-6 | - | - | TRBV30 | TGTGCCTGGGCTACAGGATCTGGGGCCAACGTCCTGACTTTC | CAWATGSGANVLTF
TRBJ2-1 | - | TRBD1 | TRBV9 | TGTGCCAGCAGCCCACTCGGGACAGGGACCTACAATGAGCAGTTCTTC | CASSPLGTGTYNEQFF
TRBJ2-1 | - | TRBD2 | TRBV5-1 | TGCGCCAGCAGCTTGACTAGCGGATACAATGAGCAGTTCTTC | CASSLTSGYNEQFF
TRBJ1-1 | - | - | TRBV6-1 | TGTGCCAGCAGGGGGGGGACTGAAGCTTTCTTT | CASRGGTEAFF
TRBJ2-7 | - | TRBD2 | TRBV11-3 | TGTGCCAGCAGCCCGGGGGAAGCGGGAGGCTACTACGAGCAGTACTTC | CASSPGEAGGYYEQYF
TRBJ1-2 | - | TRBD1 | TRBV10-3 | TGTGCCATCAGTGAGTCTGGACAGGGGGGCTACACCTTC | CAISESGQGGYTF
TRBJ2-2 | - | - | TRBV4-2 | TGTGCCAGCAGCCAAGATTTGGAGAGGGCCGGGGAGCTGTTTTTT | CASSQDLERAGELFF
TRBJ1-1 | - | - | TRBV15 | TGTGCCACCAGCAGAGATGGAGGGGCAGGGTGGTACAACACTGAAGCTTTCTTT | CATSRDGGAGWYNTEAFF
TRBJ1-3 | - | - | TRBV30 | TGTGCCTGGAGACGGGACTCTGGAAACACCATATATTTT | CAWRRDSGNTIYF
TRBJ2-3 | once | TRBD1 | TRBV2 | TGTGCCAGAAAGGACCCGGGACAGCAACAAGATACGCAGTATTTT | CARKDPGQQQDTQYF
TRBJ2-1 | - | TRBD2 | TRBV9 | TGTGCCAGCAGTGTAAGCGGGACTTACAATGAGCAGTTCTTC | CASSVSGTYNEQFF
TRBJ2-7 | once | TRBD1 | TRBV11-2 | TGTGCCAGCAGCTTTGGGACAGGGGGCATGGTCTACGAGCAGTACTTC | CASSFGTGGMVYEQYF
TRBJ1-1 | - | TRBD1 | TRBV9 | TGTGCCAGCAGCGTAGGGATAGGGACAGGGTCTCTGAACACTGAAGCTTTCTTT | CASSVGIGTGSLNTEAFF
TRBJ2-7 | - | - | TRBV28 | TGTGCCAGCACTGACCGAGGCTACGAGCAGTACTTC | CASTDRGYEQYF
TRBJ2-1 | once | TRBD2 | TRBV4-1 | TGCGCCAGCAGCCAACCTAGCGGGAATGAGCAGTTCTTC | CASSQPSGNEQFF
TRBJ2-7 | - | - | TRBV6-5 | TGTGCCAGCAGTACTAGCAGTATCGAGCAGTACTTC | CASSTSSIEQYF
TRBJ2-7 | - | - | TRBV29-1 | TGCAGCGTGTCCACTACAGGTATCTACGAGCAGTACTTC | CSVSTTGIYEQYF